These 16 T cell receptor beta chains were sequenced from one sample in a study of shared clonotypes between healthy human individuals. Naive CD8 populations comprised CD45RO-negative cells positively selected for CCR7, excluding terminally differentiated effector memory CD45RA+ cells. Some clones are missing from TCRdb's copy, which holds only in-frame ones; the method was immunoSEQ multiplex PCR. This table has roughly 2.1 million clones, approximately 94% appearing once. Material for sequencing was naive CD8+ T cells from PBMCs. The receptors originated from a man in his late teens or twenties in good health. Some clones in this sample may be carry-over from other donors' samples.

The V and J genes are TRBV7-9 and TRBJ2-7, with TRBD2 as a possible D gene (6 bases). The V gene lost 5 bases and the J gene lost 3 bases, with 17 bases spanning the gap. The germline V gene has CDR1 SEHNR and CDR2 FQNEAQ (reference sequence). The CDR3 is made up of 15 amino acids. CDR3 DNA sequence: TGTGCCAGCAGCCCCGGGTGGCGGGGCAACTACGAGCAGTACTTC. It is translated as CASSPGWRGNYEQYF.

This sequence joins TRBV6-5 and TRBJ1-1; no reliable D call. Trimming shortened V by 7 bases and J by 3 bases, and 12 bases separated the two germline ends. Germline CDR1 reads MNHEY; CDR2 reads SVGAGI. This CDR3 is built from 13 residues. For the CDR3, the DNA is TGTGCCAGCACTCGAGTTTCGGACACTGAAGCTTTCTTT. It yields the protein CASTRVSDTEAFF.

A remark on this clone: Other nucleotide sequences from this sample produce the same CDR3. The rearrangement joins TRBV28 to TRBJ2-7, with 10 bases lining up with TRBD1. The length of the CDR3 is 14 residues. Per the germline V gene, CDR1 is MDHEN and CDR2 is SYDVKM. Trimming took 2 bases from V and 6 from J; bases not matched to a gene: 4. For the CDR3, the DNA is TGTGCCAGCAGTTTAACCGGGACAGGGGCCGAGCAGTACTTC. It specifies CASSLTGTGAEQYF.

This sequence joins TRBV6-6 and TRBJ1-1; no reliable D call. The V gene's germline CDR1 is MNHNY and CDR2 SVGAGI (reference sequence). The CDR3 is 11 residues long. V lost 2 bases and J 7 bases, leaving 5 bases between the germline ends. The CDR3: CASSYGFEAFF. The DNA of the CDR3 is TGTGCCAGCAGTTACGGGTTTGAAGCTTTCTTT.

This sequence joins TRBV28 and TRBJ2-5; D is ambiguous. CDR3 length: 16 amino acids. The V gene's germline CDR1 is MDHEN and CDR2 SYDVKM. V lost 6 bases to trimming and J lost 4 bases, with 21 bases between them. CDR3 residues: CASRPLPPGGRETQYF. DNA of the CDR3: TGTGCCAGCAGACCTCTCCCGCCCGGCGGAAGAGAGACCCAGTACTTC.

The CDR3 here is CASSLGVAVNEQFF. In nucleotides, the CDR3 is TGCGCCAGCAGCCTGGGGGTCGCGGTGAATGAGCAGTTCTTC. The chain has TRBV5-1 and TRBJ2-1; D could derive from TRBD1 or TRBD2 (5 bases each). Germline CDR1 reads SGHRS; CDR2 reads YFSETQ. The V end was cut by 4 bases, the J end by 7 bases, with 15 bases between. The CDR3 has 14 residues.

The count of this clone is one. This chain links TRBV30 with TRBJ2-1, with unresolved D. CDR1 and CDR2 (germline): GTSNPN, SVGIG (reference sequence). This CDR3 comprises 13 residues. The germline V and J ends were trimmed by 0 bases and 4 bases, with 7 bases remaining between them. The CDR3 protein is CAWSVNPYNEQFF. The DNA for the CDR3 is TGTGCCTGGAGTGTTAACCCATACAATGAGCAGTTCTTC.

The count of this clone is one. The rearrangement links TRBV16 to TRBJ2-1, with 14 bases identical to TRBD2. The CDR3 loop spans 17 amino acids. The germline V gene has CDR1 KGHSY and CDR2 FQNENV. Trimming took 4 bases from V and 6 from J; bases not matched to a gene: 8. This CDR3 is CASSRLRTSGRSNEQFF. The CDR3 nucleotides read TGTGCCAGCAGCCGCTTACGGACTAGCGGGAGGTCCAATGAGCAGTTCTTC.

The J gene is TRBJ1-1, the V gene TRBV7-3; D is ambiguous. Germline CDR1 is SGHTA and CDR2 is FQGTGA. The CDR3 spans 13 residues. The V end lost 3 bases, the J end lost 6 bases, and 11 bases lay between the germline ends. In DNA form, the CDR3 reads TGTGCCAGCAGCTTGGTCCTCGGGTCTGAAGCTTTCTTT. Translated, it gives CASSLVLGSEAFF.

The chain couples TRBV7-9 to TRBJ1-1, with 8 bases fitting TRBD1. The length of the CDR3 is 14 residues. Germline trimming cut 4 bases from V and 5 bases from J; bases unmatched to any gene: 6. The germline V gene encodes CDR1 SEHNR and CDR2 FQNEAQ (reference sequence). The CDR3 sequence is CASSSRQGITEAFF. The CDR3, as DNA: TGTGCCAGCAGCTCCCGACAGGGGATAACTGAAGCTTTCTTT.

The rearrangement links TRBV7-9 to TRBJ2-1; D is possibly TRBD2 (6 bases). From germline, CDR1 is SEHNR and CDR2 FQNEAQ (reference sequence). V was pared by 5 bases and J by 0 bases, with 14 bases between. This CDR3 contains 16 residues. The CDR3 nucleotides are TGTGCCAGCAGCAAATCGACTAGTGGCTCCTACAATGAGCAGTTCTTC. Protein: CASSKSTSGSYNEQFF. The full variable domain, rest sourced from reference TRBV7-9 and TRBJ2-1, is DTGVSQNPRHKITKRGQNVTFRCDPISEHNRLYWYRQTLGQGPEFLTYFQNEAQLEKSRLLSDRFSAERPKGSFSTLEIQRTEQGDSAMYLCASSKSTSGSYNEQFFGPGTRLTVL.

The CDR3 coding sequence is TGTGCCAGCAGCGACAGGGTAAACACCATATATTTT. Its protein is CASSDRVNTIYF. V and J are TRBV2 and TRBJ1-3; the match to TRBD1 covers 7 bases. Germline V gene data show CDR1 as SNHLY and CDR2 as FYNNEI. Trimming took 6 bases from V and 6 from J; bases not matched to a gene: 2. This CDR3 has 12 amino acids. The variable domain in full, completed from reference TRBV2 and TRBJ1-3, reads EPEVTQTPSHQVTQMGQEVILRCVPISNHLYFYWYRQILGQKVEFLVSFYNNEISEKSEIFDDQFSVERPDGSNFTLKIRSTKLEDSAMYFCASSDRVNTIYFGEGSWLTVV.

The genes are TRBV27 and TRBJ2-5, with D maybe TRBD2 (6 bases). The germline V and J ends were trimmed by 9 bases and 0 bases, with 20 bases remaining between them. This CDR3 is 16 amino acids long. Looked up from germline, CDR1 is MNHEY and CDR2 is SMNVEV (reference sequence). This CDR3 is CASSVGGTPYQETQYF. CDR3 nucleotide sequence: TGTGCCAGTTCGGTGGGGGGAACCCCGTACCAAGAGACCCAGTACTTC.

V is TRBV11-3 and J is TRBJ1-4, with no clear D. The germline V gene has CDR1 SGHNT and CDR2 YENEEA. The CDR3 is 17 residues long. V was pared by 9 bases and J by 8 bases, with 28 bases between. CDR3 in DNA: TGTGCCAGACCCCCCCTGATTGCGGGGAGTCGGCGGGAAAAACTGTTTTTT. It encodes CARPPLIAGSRREKLFF.

This clone showed up just once. This chain uses TRBV29-1 with TRBJ1-2; D ambiguous. This CDR3 comprises 12 residues. V shed 4 bases and J shed 4 bases, with 10 bases lying between them. The germline V gene encodes CDR1 SQVTM and CDR2 ANQGSEA. The CDR3 loop is CSVVVGSYGYTF. The CDR3 DNA reads as TGCAGCGTTGTCGTAGGGAGCTATGGCTACACCTTC. Full variable domain (outside the CDR3, taken from reference TRBV29-1 and TRBJ1-2): SAVISQKPSRDICQRGTSLTIQCQVDSQVTMMFWYRQQPGQSLTLIATANQGSEATYESGFVIDKFPISRPNLTFSTLTVSNMSPEDSSIYLCSVVVGSYGYTFGSGTRLTVV.

As to this clone: Other DNA sequences from this sample encode an identical CDR3 as well. The gene calls are TRBV28 and TRBJ2-7, with TRBD2 matching over 14 bases. Germline CDR1 is MDHEN and CDR2 is SYDVKM. The junction had 3 bases not matched to a gene; V was cut back by 5 bases and J by 3 bases. The CDR3 runs to 15 residues. CDR3 amino acids: CASSLGTSGSYEQYF. The DNA of the CDR3 is TGTGCCAGCAGTCTCGGGACTAGCGGGAGCTACGAGCAGTACTTC. Full variable domain (remainder filled in from reference TRBV28 and TRBJ2-7): DVKVTQSSRYLVKRTGEKVFLECVQDMDHENMFWYRQDPGLGLRLIYFSYDVKMKEKGDIPEGYSVSREKKERFSLILESASTNQTSMYLCASSLGTSGSYEQYFGPGTRLTVT.